This TCR beta chain stems from a study of blood T cell repertoires in COVID-19. Study-wide background: Samples taken during acute and convalescent COVID-19 were collected in the United States, Italy and Spain. PBMCs, B-cell-depleted T cells, or T cells were the source of the cDNA or gDNA that made up the material.

Study processing details: Cell counts per sample came from amplifying reference gene primers. The assay was immunoSEQ multiplex PCR, and TCRdb's table has in-frame clones only and misses some. That table is the source of V, J and clone size, and D and trimming were worked out from the DNA. The data show tens of thousands of clones, with roughly 91% seen just once and 8.6% held by the top ten. The CDR3 runs 17 residues. Germline-derived CDR1 and CDR2 are LGHNA and YNFKEQ. V dropped 2 bases and J dropped 2; count of bases not matched to a gene: 10. What was sequenced was peripheral blood. The TCR originated in a human donor in a cohort sampled during active COVID-19. The rearrangement joins TRBV4-2 to TRBJ2-7, with 9 positions matching TRBD2. The DNA of the CDR3 is TGTGCCAGCAGCCAAAATCACGGGACTAGCCTTCCCTACGAGCAGTACTTC. As protein: CASSQNHGTSLPYEQYF.